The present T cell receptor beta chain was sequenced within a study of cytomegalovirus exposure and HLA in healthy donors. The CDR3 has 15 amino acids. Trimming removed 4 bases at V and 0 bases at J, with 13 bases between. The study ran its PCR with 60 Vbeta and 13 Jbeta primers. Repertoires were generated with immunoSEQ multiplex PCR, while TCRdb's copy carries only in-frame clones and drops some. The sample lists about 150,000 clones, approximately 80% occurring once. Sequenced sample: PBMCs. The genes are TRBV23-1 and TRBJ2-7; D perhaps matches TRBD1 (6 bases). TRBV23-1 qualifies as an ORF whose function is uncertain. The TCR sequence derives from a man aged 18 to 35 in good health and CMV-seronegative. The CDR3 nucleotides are TGCGCCAGCAGTCCCTGGGACACTAGCTCCTACGAGCAGTACTTC. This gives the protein CASSPWDTSSYEQYF.